A single sample is the source of the 10 T cell receptor beta chains below, sequenced in a study of cytomegalovirus exposure and HLA in healthy donors. The PCR ran on 60 Vbeta and 13 Jbeta primers. Some clones are missing from TCRdb's copy, which holds only in-frame ones; the method was immunoSEQ multiplex PCR. The table lists some 180,000 clones, roughly four fifths of them singletons. Specimen: PBMCs. The origin of the receptors is a man younger than 30 in good health and CMV-seronegative.

The J gene is TRBJ2-3, the V gene TRBV4-2; TRBD2 matches 10 bases. The CDR3 has 16 amino acids. Germline CDR1 LGHNA, CDR2 YNFKEQ. V shed 0 bases, J shed 5 bases, and the junction held 5 bases outside the gene matches. Here the CDR3 reads CASSQERAGGGDTQYF. CDR3 nucleotides: TGTGCCAGCAGCCAAGAACGAGCGGGAGGGGGAGATACGCAGTATTTT.

This clone was counted between two and nine times. The V gene is TRBV5-1, the J gene TRBJ1-6; the D is unclear. CDR1 and CDR2 from the germline V gene are SGHRS and YFSETQ. V gave up 4 bases and J gave up 7 bases, with 12 bases separating them. CDR3 length: 14 residues. The CDR3 DNA sequence: TGCGCCAGCAGCCCCGGTCAGGTGAATTCACCCCTCCACTTT. Encoded protein: CASSPGQVNSPLHF.

The V gene is TRBV18, the J gene TRBJ1-1; possibly TRBD1 for D (5 bases). The CDR3 spans 15 residues. Germline CDR1 KGHSH, CDR2 LQKENI. The ends were cut back, 0 bases at V and 2 bases at J, with 10 bases in the middle. The CDR3 is CASSPPRTTNTEAFF. CDR3 nucleotides: TGTGCCAGCTCACCACCGCGGACAACCAACACTGAAGCTTTCTTT.

This chain joins TRBV5-6 and TRBJ1-3; D unclear. Near its end, the DNA agrees better with TRBJ2-2, so the J call may be wrong. The length of the CDR3 is 13 residues. Germline V gene data show CDR1 as SGHDT and CDR2 as YYEEEE. CDR3 loop: CASSAPVAGELFF. The CDR3, as DNA: TGTGCCAGCAGCGCGCCCGTAGCCGGGGAGCTGTTTTTT.

This sequence joins TRBV19 and TRBJ1-1; TRBD1 matches at 7 bases. Germline V gene sequence: CDR1 LNHDA, CDR2 SQIVND (reference sequence). V lost 5 bases, J lost 4 bases, and 16 bases stayed unmatched. The CDR3 covers 17 residues. Here the CDR3 reads CASSSTLTGAWGTEAFF. DNA of the CDR3: TGTGCCAGTAGTTCGACTCTTACAGGGGCTTGGGGCACTGAAGCTTTCTTT. Full variable domain (outside the CDR3, taken from reference TRBV19 and TRBJ1-1): DGGITQSPKYLFRKEGQNVTLSCEQNLNHDAMYWYRQDPGQGLRLIYYSQIVNDFQKGDIAEGYSVSREKKESFPLTVTSAQKNPTAFYLCASSSTLTGAWGTEAFFGQGTRLTVV.

The V call is TRBV28, the J call TRBJ1-4; no reliable D call. From germline, CDR1 is MDHEN and CDR2 SYDVKM. V lost 6 bases, J lost 12 bases, and 14 bases lay in between. The CDR3 is made up of 12 amino acids. As DNA, the CDR3 is TGTGCCAGCAGCGAAAGGGAGGGAGAACTGTTTTTT. Protein: CASSEREGELFF.

The V call is TRBV5-1, the J call TRBJ1-5; TRBD1 might be the D (5 bases). In germline, CDR1 is SGHRS, CDR2 YFSETQ. V dropped 0 bases and J dropped 5 bases, with 12 bases sitting between them. This CDR3 is built from 15 residues. In nucleotides, the CDR3 is TGCGCCAGCAGCTTGGGGGGCGGGGGACATCAGCCCCAGCATTTT. This gives the protein CASSLGGGGHQPQHF.

The chain uses TRBV6-5 and TRBJ1-1, with D possibly TRBD1 on 6 matching bases. The CDR3 runs to 13 residues. V lost 5 bases to trimming and J lost 5 bases, with 12 bases between them. CDR1 is MNHEY, CDR2 SVGAGI, per germline. The CDR3 DNA sequence: TGTGCCAGCAGTGGAACAGGGAGTACTGAAGCTTTCTTT. Translation: CASSGTGSTEAFF.

The J gene is TRBJ1-6, the V gene TRBV7-9, with D possibly TRBD1 on 5 matching bases. The CDR3 has 16 amino acids. The V end lost 5 bases, the J end lost 5 bases, and 16 bases lay between the germline ends. Looked up from germline, CDR1 is SEHNR and CDR2 is FQNEAQ (reference sequence). The CDR3 sequence is CASSLPRGGNNSPLHF. The CDR3 region has the DNA TGTGCCAGCAGCCTACCTCGGGGGGGGAATAATTCACCCCTCCACTTT.

The chain uses TRBV10-2 and TRBJ2-3; 9 bases match TRBD2. From germline, CDR1 is WSHSY and CDR2 SAAADI. V lost 6 bases to trimming and J lost 4 bases; unmatched junction nucleotides: 8. The CDR3 runs to 15 residues. The CDR3 region has the DNA TGCGCCAGCAGCGAGGGTAGCGGGAGTGCAGATACGCAGTATTTT. Protein product: CASSEGSGSADTQYF.